These 10 T cell receptor beta chains came from one sample sequenced in a study of blood T cell repertoires in COVID-19. Data came from immunoSEQ multiplex PCR; TCRdb stores just in-frame clones and leaves some out. This sample has fewer than 250,000 clones; 80% to 90% occur once, and the top ten carry roughly 14%. Sequencing was performed on PBMCs or T cells enriched from blood (not recorded which). These receptors were obtained from a woman between 50 and 59 years old with acute COVID-19.

The genes are TRBV28 and TRBJ1-5; TRBD1 matches 9 bases. CDR3 length: 15 residues. After removal of 5 bases from V and 2 bases from J, the junction contained 4 bases not matched to a gene. The germline CDR1 and CDR2 sequences are MDHEN and SYDVKM. The CDR3 spells CASSADRGGNQPQHF. The DNA for the CDR3 is TGTGCCAGCAGTGCAGACAGGGGGGGCAATCAGCCCCAGCATTTT.

The CDR3 here is CASSLEGTSRNEQFF. The CDR3 DNA follows: TGTGCCAGCAGCTTAGAAGGGACTAGCCGCAATGAGCAGTTCTTC. The chain recombines TRBV7-2 with TRBJ2-1; 9 bases map to TRBD2. Germline V lookup: CDR1 SGHTA, CDR2 FQGNSA. V was pared by 1 base and J by 6 bases, with 4 bases of the junction left unmatched. The CDR3 is made up of 15 amino acids.

The chain links TRBV6-5 to TRBJ1-1; 10 nucleotides align to TRBD1. Looked up from germline, CDR1 is MNHEY and CDR2 is SVGAGI. CDR3 length equals 14 residues. The junction had 11 bases not matched to a gene; V was cut back by 6 bases and J by 10 bases. This CDR3 reads CASSRTGTGAIAFF. The CDR3 bases are TGTGCCAGCAGCCGGACCGGGACAGGGGCAATAGCTTTCTTT.

The chain recombines TRBV11-2 with TRBJ2-5; TRBD2 agrees at 11 bases. The CDR3 is 15 amino acids. The V gene's germline CDR1 is SGHAT and CDR2 FQNNGV. Trimming took 0 bases from V and 4 from J; bases not matched to a gene: 1. CDR3 region: CASSLELAGAETQYF. CDR3 coding DNA: TGTGCCAGCAGCTTAGAACTAGCGGGAGCAGAGACCCAGTACTTC.

The chain couples TRBV4-1 to TRBJ2-1; TRBD2 matches at 10 bases. V lost 2 bases and J lost 2; bases outside the gene matches: 6. CDR3 length: 17 residues. Germline V gene data show CDR1 as MGHRA and CDR2 as YSYEKL. CDR3 in DNA: TGCGCCAGCAGCCAAACTGAACTAGCGGGGACCTACAATGAGCAGTTCTTC. It encodes CASSQTELAGTYNEQFF.

This chain uses TRBV29-1 with TRBJ1-2; 7 bases are shared with TRBD1. The germline CDR1 and CDR2 sequences are SQVTM and ANQGSEA. Unmatched junction bases numbered 9, after V lost 7 bases and J lost 4 bases. The CDR3 has 13 residues. The CDR3 DNA reads TGCAGCGCTAACGACAGGGAGAGCTATGGCTACACCTTC. This translates into CSANDRESYGYTF.

The rearrangement links TRBV9 to TRBJ2-1, with D uncertain. The germline V gene encodes CDR1 SGDLS and CDR2 YYNGEE. The V gene lost 3 bases and the J gene lost 7 bases, with 17 bases spanning the gap. There are 15 residues in the CDR3. The CDR3 nucleotides are TGTGCCAGCAGCGAACCCTCGCGTACGCCAAATGAGCAGTTCTTC. Translating gives CASSEPSRTPNEQFF.

This chain connects TRBV7-9 to TRBJ2-3; the match to TRBD2 covers 8 bases. Losses at the gene ends were 0 bases for V and 14 bases for J; bases not matched to a gene: 7. Per the germline V gene, CDR1 is SEHNR and CDR2 is FQNEAQ (reference sequence). CDR3 size: 13 residues. CDR3 coding DNA: TGTGCCAGCAGCTTAGCGTCGAGCGGGAGATGGTATTTT. Amino acids: CASSLASSGRWYF.

This clone has a handful of counts. The chain recombines TRBV29-1 with TRBJ1-3; unclear D gene. V was pared by 2 bases and J by 0 bases, with 8 bases between. CDR3 length: 14 amino acids. Germline V lookup: CDR1 SQVTM, CDR2 ANQGSEA. CDR3 nucleotide sequence: TGCAGCGTTGAATCACAGACCTCTGGAAACACCATATATTTT. Amino acid sequence: CSVESQTSGNTIYF.

V and J are TRBV27 and TRBJ2-1; maybe TRBD2 (6 bases). CDR3 size: 14 residues. V was clipped by 2 bases and J by 5 bases, with 10 bases between them. Germline V gives CDR1 MNHEY, CDR2 SMNVEV (reference sequence). For the CDR3, the DNA is TGTGCCAGCAGTTTAGCGGGACTGAACAATGAGCAGTTCTTC. Protein product: CASSLAGLNNEQFF.